A single sample gave rise to the 22 T cell receptor beta chains below, sequenced in a study of T-cell reconstitution after alpha-beta-depleted transplantation in children. Construction of the TCRbeta library involved unique molecular identifiers. TCRdb re-called the PCR reads through MiXCR, storing one row per CDR3 protein. The data show roughly 340,000 distinct CDR3 sequences, about a sixth seen once. Specimen: PBMCs, mostly from graft donor cells, collected 360 days after TCRalphabeta/CD19-depleted stem cell transplant. Receptors originate from a male patient aged 2-9 years who had a stem cell transplant for acute lymphoblastic leukemia, so the T cells may come from the graft donor.

Written as DNA, the CDR3 is TGCAGTGCTAGACAGGGCTCCTACGAGCAGTACTTC. Its translation is CSARQGSYEQYF. The gene calls are TRBV20-1 and TRBJ2-7; perhaps TRBD1 as D (5 bases). The CDR3 extends over 12 amino acids. Trimming shortened V by 2 bases and J by 0 bases, and 5 bases separated the two germline ends. Germline V gives CDR1 DFQATT, CDR2 SNEGSKA (reference sequence).

V gene TRBV2 combines with J gene TRBJ2-1; 8 bases match TRBD1. The ends lost 7 bases at V and 10 bases at J; junction bases unmatched: 12. Germline CDR1 SNHLY, CDR2 FYNNEI. The CDR3 consists of 14 residues. The CDR3 is CASILTGVTPEQFF. CDR3 sequence (DNA): TGTGCCAGCATCCTGACAGGGGTGACCCCCGAGCAGTTCTTC.

The chain carries TRBV7-2 and TRBJ2-7; TRBD1 might be the D (5 bases). The CDR3 length is 14 residues. Germline assignment: CDR1 SGHTA and CDR2 FQGNSA. Trimming took off 2 bases at V and 3 bases at J, with 11 bases between the two ends. Here the CDR3 DNA reads TGTGCCAGCAGCTTATACCAGGGCAGCTACGAGCAGTACTTC. Protein product: CASSLYQGSYEQYF.

The gene calls are TRBV10-3 and TRBJ2-3; no firm D call. The CDR3 is 15 amino acids. Trimming shortened V by 2 bases and J by 0 bases, and 9 bases separated the two germline ends. Germline V CDR1 and CDR2: ENHRY, SYGVKD. This CDR3 reads CAISEVQESTDTQYF. CDR3 nucleotides: TGTGCCATCAGTGAGGTCCAGGAGAGCACAGATACGCAGTATTTT.

A word on this clonotype: A much larger clone sits a single nucleotide away, making a read error possible. The conserved final phenylalanine or tryptophan is absent from the CDR3, which likely points to a read error. It is unclear where the CDR3 begins or ends on the DNA, so no DNA is shown, and the CDR3 is as TCRdb lists it. The gene calls are TRBV21-1 and TRBJ2-7; the table's D call, TRBD1, has no DNA check behind it. TRBV21-1 corresponds to a pseudogene. A total of 16 residues make up the CDR3, ends included. CDR3 region: CASSNTRGTRVSGSFL.

The V call is TRBV15, the J call TRBJ2-7; 9 bases are shared with TRBD1. Germline assignment: CDR1 LNHNV and CDR2 YYDKDF (reference sequence). The CDR3 totals 21 residues. With 3 bases clipped from V and 7 bases from J, the junction kept 28 bases outside the gene matches. The CDR3 DNA sequence: TGTGCCACCAGCAGCGATGACCCGACAGGGGGAGAAGCGGAGTTATCGTGGGAGCAGTACTTC. This translates into CATSSDDPTGGEAELSWEQYF.

This clonotype came up a few times. The CDR3 nucleotides read TGTGCCAGCAGTTACGGGAATGAGCAGTTCTTC. This encodes CASSYGNEQFF. The chain links TRBV6-2 or TRBV6-3 to TRBJ2-1, with D hard to call. V lost 2 bases to trimming and J lost 7 bases, with 3 bases between them. CDR1 and CDR2 (germline): MNHEY, SVGEGT. The CDR3 has 11 amino acids.

Concerning this clonotype: At one end, the junction sequence differs from germline, possibly due to a read error. The chain links TRBV5-1 to TRBJ2-3, with 9 bases matching TRBD1. Germline V CDR1 and CDR2: SGHRS, YFSETQ. The CDR3 has 12 amino acids. CDR3 sequence: CASSLQGDRELF. The CDR3 DNA follows: TGCGCCAGCAGCCTACAAGGGGACAGGGAACTTTTT.

This clonotype was found a few times. V usage is TRBV5-1 and J usage is TRBJ2-1, with 11 bases lining up with TRBD2. Germline values: CDR1 SGHRS, CDR2 YFSETQ. Trimming removed 3 bases from V and 9 bases from J; junction bases left unmatched: 11. The CDR3 sequence is 16 residues long. For the CDR3, the DNA is TGCGCCAGCAGCTCCATAGCGGGAGGGCCTATTGGTGAGCAGTTCTTC. Translating it yields CASSSIAGGPIGEQFF.

This clonotype has only a few counts. The J gene is TRBJ2-7, the V gene TRBV19; D might be TRBD1 (6 bases). Germline lookup yields CDR1 LNHDA and CDR2 SQIVND (reference sequence). The CDR3 has 15 residues. Trimming removed 3 bases at V and 0 bases at J, with 12 bases between. The CDR3: CASSMRTELSYEQYF. The CDR3 nucleotides read TGTGCCAGTAGTATGAGGACAGAACTCTCCTACGAGCAGTACTTC.

This clonotype was detected only a few times. The V call is TRBV5-5, the J call TRBJ2-1; D unclear. V was cut by 4 bases and J by 2 bases, with 13 bases left in between. Germline CDR1 SGHKS, CDR2 YYEKEE (reference sequence). This CDR3 spans 15 amino acids. DNA for the CDR3: TGTGCCAGCAGCGGCACAGATCGTACCTACAATGAGCAGTTCTTC. Protein product: CASSGTDRTYNEQFF.

The J gene is TRBJ2-1, the V gene TRBV10-1, with TRBD2 matching 7 bases. Unmatched junction bases numbered 13, after V lost 2 bases and J lost 6 bases. The CDR3 sequence is 17 residues long. CDR1 and CDR2 from the germline V gene are WNHNN and SYGVQD (reference sequence). The CDR3 here is CASSETGGALVGNEQFF. The CDR3 nucleotides read TGCGCCAGCAGTGAGACGGGAGGAGCCCTAGTGGGCAATGAGCAGTTCTTC.

The table lists this clonotype with many counts. The V gene is TRBV4-1, the J gene TRBJ2-5; D remains unclear. The CDR3 covers 13 residues. Between the trimmed V and J ends, which lost 1 base and 1 base, there was a span of 4 bases. The germline CDR1 and CDR2 sequences are MGHRA and YSYEKL. CDR3 residues: CASSQGLQETQYF. The CDR3 DNA reads TGCGCCAGCAGCCAAGGTCTCCAAGAGACCCAGTACTTC.

The rearrangement links TRBV4-3 to TRBJ2-3; 7 bases fit TRBD2. This CDR3 has 15 amino acids. Germline CDR1 and CDR2: LGHNA and YSLEER. J lost 5 bases, V lost 1 base, and 6 bases had no gene match. The CDR3 region is CASSQGGLVGDTQYF. CDR3 sequence (DNA): TGCGCCAGCAGCCAAGGAGGACTAGTAGGAGATACGCAGTATTTT.

In the case of this clonotype: The conserved phenylalanine or tryptophan normally closing the CDR3 is absent here, so this likely arose from a read error. The V gene is TRBV25-1, the J gene TRBJ1-6; D unresolved. The CDR3 runs 13 residues. Trimming cost V 2 bases and J 10 bases, with 9 bases left between them. CDR1 and CDR2 (germline): MGHDK, SYGVNS. DNA of the CDR3: TGTGCCAGCAGTGAAGGCCCCAACTCACCCCTCCACTCT. Residues: CASSEGPNSPLHS.

The rearrangement uses TRBV28 and TRBJ2-1; a weak D match, TRBD2 (7 bases). Germline assignment: CDR1 MDHEN and CDR2 SYDVKM. This CDR3 region has 12 residues. V was clipped by 6 bases and J by 12 bases, with 15 bases between them. This CDR3 is CASSLTSRGQFF. DNA of the CDR3: TGTGCCAGCAGCTTGACTAGCAGGGGGCAGTTCTTC.

This clonotype was observed a few times. The CDR3 region has the DNA TGTGCCAGCAGCTTAGATTCCTTCGCAGCGGCCTCCTACAATGAGCAGTTCTTC. This codes for CASSLDSFAAASYNEQFF. The V and J genes are TRBV11-2 and TRBJ2-1; D is possibly TRBD2 (5 bases). V gave up 0 bases and J gave up 0 bases, with 15 bases separating them. The CDR3 has 18 amino acids. Germline V gives CDR1 SGHAT, CDR2 FQNNGV.

The rearrangement uses TRBV2 and TRBJ2-3; D is perhaps TRBD1 (6 bases). CDR1 and CDR2 from the germline V gene are SNHLY and FYNNEI. V dropped 6 bases and J dropped 14 bases, with 21 bases sitting between them. The CDR3 runs 13 residues. CDR3 residues: CASRPRQVPPLYF. The CDR3 DNA follows: TGTGCCAGCAGACCTAGACAGGTCCCTCCTCTGTATTTT. Full variable domain (remainder filled in from reference TRBV2 and TRBJ2-3): EPEVTQTPSHQVTQMGQEVILRCVPISNHLYFYWYRQILGQKVEFLVSFYNNEISEKSEIFDDQFSVERPDGSNFTLKIRSTKLEDSAMYFCASRPRQVPPLYFGPGTRLTVL.

The sample holds a few counts of this clonotype. V is TRBV4-3 and J is TRBJ2-1, with TRBD1 matching over 10 bases. The CDR3 consists of 16 residues. Trimming took 3 bases from V and 7 from J; bases not matched to a gene: 9. The germline V gene has CDR1 LGHNA and CDR2 YSLEER. DNA of the CDR3: TGCGCCAGCAGCCATTCCGGGACAGGGGATAGGAATGAGCAGTTCTTC. The encoded protein is CASSHSGTGDRNEQFF.

A few counts support this clonotype. The J gene is TRBJ2-1, the V gene TRBV6-2 or TRBV6-3; possibly TRBD2 for D (7 bases). The germline CDR1 and CDR2 sequences are MNHEY and SVGEGT. The V gene lost 6 bases and the J gene lost 3 bases, with 24 bases spanning the gap. This CDR3 contains 18 residues. The CDR3 here is CASRIGTSEGGNYNEQFF. As DNA, the CDR3 is TGTGCCAGCAGGATCGGGACGTCGGAGGGGGGGAACTACAATGAGCAGTTCTTC.

The V and J genes are TRBV28 and TRBJ2-5; 7 bases match TRBD2. Losses at the gene ends were 3 bases for V and 0 bases for J; bases not matched to a gene: 13. The CDR3 length is 18 residues. The germline CDR1 and CDR2 sequences are MDHEN and SYDVKM. The CDR3 reads CASSFWIGGTTYQETQYF. In DNA form, the CDR3 reads TGTGCCAGCAGTTTTTGGATCGGCGGGACTACGTACCAAGAGACCCAGTACTTC.

This rearrangement joins TRBV28 to TRBJ2-5; the D gene could be TRBD1 or TRBD2 (5 bases each). This CDR3 is built from 12 residues. Germline CDR1 and CDR2: MDHEN and SYDVKM. The V and J ends lost 0 bases and 9 bases respectively, with 8 bases between them. This chain's CDR3 is CASSLWGVPQYF. CDR3 nucleotides: TGTGCCAGCAGTTTATGGGGGGTGCCCCAGTACTTC.